Listed here are 29 T cell receptor beta chains from one sample, sequenced in a study of CD8+ T cells in alopecia areata. Sequencing used cDNA as its template, made by extracting RNA and reverse transcribing it. Some clones are missing from TCRdb's copy, which holds only in-frame ones; the method was immunoSEQ multiplex PCR. This table has 95,000 to 150,000 clones, around 50% appearing once. The source material was NKG2D-low CD8+ T cells sorted from blood. These receptor sequences come from a human donor with alopecia areata.

The J gene is TRBJ2-7, the V gene TRBV30, with D possibly called TRBD1 or TRBD2 (6 bases each). This CDR3 is built from 13 residues. Per germline, CDR1 GTSNPN and CDR2 SVGIG (reference sequence). Trimming left V 2 bases short and J 5 bases short, with 13 bases between. The CDR3 loop is CAWSNGGGDEQYF. CDR3 bases: TGTGCCTGGAGTAACGGGGGCGGTGACGAGCAGTACTTC.

The J gene is TRBJ2-3, the V gene TRBV29-1; tentatively, D is TRBD2 (6 bases). Germline values: CDR1 SQVTM, CDR2 ANQGSEA. The CDR3 spans 15 residues. The germline V and J ends were trimmed by 0 bases and 5 bases, with 15 bases remaining between them. The CDR3 spells CSVEEREAPIDTQYF. CDR3 DNA: TGCAGCGTTGAAGAAAGGGAGGCCCCCATAGATACGCAGTATTTT.

The chain is built from TRBV2 and TRBJ2-3; D not resolved. Germline loops: CDR1 SNHLY, CDR2 FYNNEI. V lost 10 bases and J 4 bases, leaving 18 bases between the germline ends. The CDR3 length is 14 residues. The DNA of the CDR3 is TGTGCCACCCTTATAGCCGGTCCAGCAGATACGCAGTATTTT. This translates into CATLIAGPADTQYF.

V and J are TRBV6-1 and TRBJ2-7; D remains ambiguous. CDR1 is MNHNS, CDR2 SASEGT, per germline. V shed 6 bases and J shed 4 bases, with 10 bases lying between them. This CDR3 contains 12 residues. The CDR3: CASSGTSYEQYF. In DNA form, the CDR3 reads TGTGCCAGCAGCGGAACATCGTACGAGCAGTACTTC.

The table lists this clone with a count of one. The J gene is TRBJ2-1, the V gene TRBV27, with D possibly being TRBD2 (7 bases). The CDR3 length is 11 residues. With 10 bases removed from V and 14 bases from J, the gap between germline ends came to 18 bases. Germline assignment: CDR1 MNHEY and CDR2 SMNVEV (reference sequence). The CDR3 bases are TGTGCCACCTCGATAGGGGAGGGGGAGTTCTTC. Its protein is CATSIGEGEFF.

The gene calls are TRBV29-1 and TRBJ2-2; 11 bases line up with TRBD2. This CDR3 is built from 16 residues. The germline V gene encodes CDR1 SQVTM and CDR2 ANQGSEA. J gave up 0 bases and V 2 bases, and 2 bases lay outside the gene matches. CDR3 coding DNA: TGCAGCGTTGAATGGACTAGCGGGCCGAACACCGGGGAGCTGTTTTTT. Translating it yields CSVEWTSGPNTGELFF.

The chain combines TRBV21-1 with TRBJ1-6. TRBV21-1 is deemed a pseudogene. CDR3 length: 14 residues. The CDR3 bases are TGTGCCAGCAGCAAAGGATCCTATAATTCACCCCTCCACTTT. It codes for CASSKGSYNSPLHF.

This chain uses TRBV28 with TRBJ2-1; D is unresolved. Trimming shortened V by 6 bases and J by 7 bases, and 7 bases separated the two germline ends. Germline V gives CDR1 MDHEN, CDR2 SYDVKM. The CDR3 length is 11 residues. The CDR3 DNA follows: TGTGCCAGCAGGGTGGGAAATGAGCAGTTCTTC. Amino acid sequence: CASRVGNEQFF. The full variable domain, its missing parts supplied by reference TRBV28 and TRBJ2-1, is DVKVTQSSRYLVKRTGEKVFLECVQDMDHENMFWYRQDPGLGLRLIYFSYDVKMKEKGDIPEGYSVSREKKERFSLILESASTNQTSMYLCASRVGNEQFFGPGTRLTVL.

The chain employs TRBV9 and TRBJ2-5; a weak D match, TRBD2 (6 bases). CDR1 and CDR2 (germline): SGDLS, YYNGEE. Deletions cut 0 bases from V and 5 bases from J, with 14 bases between. The CDR3 is made up of 15 amino acids. The CDR3 protein is CASSVEGTAGETQYF. For the CDR3, the DNA is TGTGCCAGCAGCGTAGAGGGTACGGCGGGGGAGACCCAGTACTTC.

The rearrangement joins TRBV29-1 to TRBJ2-2; possible D gene TRBD1, 6 bases. This CDR3 spans 14 amino acids. Germline lookup yields CDR1 SQVTM and CDR2 ANQGSEA. The ends were cut back, 4 bases at V and 1 base at J, with 10 bases in the middle. The CDR3 loop is CSVVQGLNTGELFF. The DNA of the CDR3 is TGCAGCGTTGTACAGGGCCTGAACACCGGGGAGCTGTTTTTT.

The V call is TRBV29-1, the J call TRBJ1-1; D is unresolved. The length of the CDR3 is 14 residues. CDR1 SQVTM and CDR2 ANQGSEA come from the germline V gene. V dropped 1 base and J dropped 2 bases, with 11 bases sitting between them. CDR3 protein: CSVEGSAENTEAFF. CDR3 DNA: TGCAGCGTTGAAGGCAGCGCGGAAAACACTGAAGCTTTCTTT.

This clone was counted between two and nine times. V and J are TRBV29-1 and TRBJ2-1; 12 bases match TRBD2. V was pared by 0 bases and J by 7 bases, with 7 bases of the junction left unmatched. The length of the CDR3 is 16 residues. Germline V gives CDR1 SQVTM, CDR2 ANQGSEA. In nucleotides, the CDR3 is TGCAGCGTTGAAGATCCTAGCGGGAGGGGCGGAAATGAGCAGTTCTTC. Protein: CSVEDPSGRGGNEQFF.

The chain links TRBV29-1 to TRBJ2-6; the D gene is possibly TRBD2 (5 bases). CDR1 is SQVTM and CDR2 is ANQGSEA in the germline V gene. This CDR3 has 12 amino acids. V lost 5 bases and J 10 bases, leaving 12 bases between the germline ends. As DNA, the CDR3 is TGCAGCGTTCTAGACGGAGGAAACGTCCTGACTTTC. This gives the protein CSVLDGGNVLTF.

This chain uses TRBV27 with TRBJ2-5; no clear D. The germline V and J ends were trimmed by 5 bases and 2 bases, with 6 bases remaining between them. This CDR3 spans 12 amino acids. Germline V gene data show CDR1 as MNHEY and CDR2 as SMNVEV (reference sequence). For the CDR3, the DNA is TGTGCCAGCAGTGCCCCACAAGAGACCCAGTACTTC. This translates into CASSAPQETQYF.

This clone was seen a few times. This chain joins TRBV29-1 and TRBJ1-2; D not resolved. V was trimmed by 2 bases and J by 8 bases, leaving 6 bases between them. This CDR3 comprises 10 residues. CDR1 and CDR2 from the germline V gene are SQVTM and ANQGSEA. The CDR3 spells CSVESGGYTF. The CDR3, as DNA: TGCAGCGTTGAATCCGGAGGCTACACCTTC.

This clone came up a few times. The V and J genes are TRBV4-1 and TRBJ1-2; D ambiguous. Per germline, CDR1 MGHRA and CDR2 YSYEKL. The ends were cut back, 0 bases at V and 7 bases at J, with 6 bases in the middle. The CDR3 covers 12 residues. The DNA for the CDR3 is TGCGCCAGCAGCCAAGATTTGACTGGCTACACCTTC. Protein product: CASSQDLTGYTF.

This clone was counted a few times. The genes are TRBV29-1 and TRBJ2-2, with 8 bases that match TRBD2. With 6 bases clipped from V and 8 bases from J, the junction kept 11 bases outside the gene matches. The CDR3 loop spans 14 amino acids. Per the germline V gene, CDR1 is SQVTM and CDR2 is ANQGSEA. CDR3 in amino acids: CSVAGGSGIGELFF. The DNA of the CDR3 is TGCAGCGTCGCCGGGGGTAGCGGGATTGGGGAGCTGTTTTTT.

This clone occurred a few times. The chain is built from TRBV27 and TRBJ1-1; D gene unclear. V was pared by 6 bases and J by 6 bases, with 11 bases between. The CDR3 extends over 12 amino acids. From germline, CDR1 is MNHEY and CDR2 SMNVEV (reference sequence). Here the CDR3 DNA reads TGTGCCAGCAGAGGGTATGGACCTGAAGCTTTCTTT. This translates into CASRGYGPEAFF.

Only a few counts were recorded for this clone. This sequence joins TRBV28 and TRBJ1-5; D might be TRBD1 (6 bases). Between the trimmed V and J ends, which lost 5 bases and 3 bases, there was a span of 17 bases. The CDR3 length is 16 residues. Germline V gives CDR1 MDHEN, CDR2 SYDVKM. CDR3 protein: CASSPTFRGNNQPQHF. CDR3 nucleotides: TGTGCCAGCAGTCCCACATTCAGGGGAAACAATCAGCCCCAGCATTTT.

The chain has TRBV5-4 and TRBJ2-1, with D unresolved. Looked up from germline, CDR1 is SGHNT and CDR2 is YYREEE (reference sequence). The CDR3 covers 15 residues. Trimming took off 0 bases at V and 10 bases at J, with 17 bases between the two ends. Here the CDR3 reads CASSLEAALSSEQFF. DNA for the CDR3: TGTGCCAGCAGCTTGGAGGCAGCTTTGTCGTCCGAGCAGTTCTTC.

This chain joins TRBV4-3 and TRBJ2-7; either TRBD1 or TRBD2 may supply D (5 bases each). Germline V gene data show CDR1 as LGHNA and CDR2 as YSLEER. This CDR3 has 12 amino acids. V was clipped by 4 bases and J by 6 bases, with 10 bases between them. The CDR3 DNA reads as TGCGCCAGCAGCCGGTGGGGGAGCGAGCAGTACTTC. Residues: CASSRWGSEQYF.

The genes are TRBV5-4 and TRBJ2-3; D remains ambiguous. Germline lookup yields CDR1 SGHNT and CDR2 YYREEE (reference sequence). V lost 4 bases, J lost 5 bases, and 8 bases lay in between. The CDR3 has 12 amino acids. The CDR3 nucleotides are TGTGCCAGCAGCGTCAGTGGAGATACGCAGTATTTT. Translation: CASSVSGDTQYF.

The chain links TRBV11-2 to TRBJ2-5; 7 bases fit TRBD2. The germline CDR1 and CDR2 sequences are SGHAT and FQNNGV. Trimming took 1 base from V and 2 from J; bases not matched to a gene: 10. The CDR3 covers 17 residues. As DNA, the CDR3 is TGTGCCAGCAGCTTAGCGTTCACGACTAGCCTACAAGAGACCCAGTACTTC. The encoded protein is CASSLAFTTSLQETQYF.

The chain uses TRBV30 and TRBJ1-5, with D possibly being TRBD1 (5 bases). V lost 6 bases to trimming and J lost 0 bases, with 9 bases between them. The CDR3 has 13 amino acids. The V gene's germline CDR1 is GTSNPN and CDR2 SVGIG (reference sequence). The CDR3 DNA follows: TGTGCCTGCACCGGGGGTAGCAATCAGCCCCAGCATTTT. It encodes CACTGGSNQPQHF.

This chain connects TRBV14 to TRBJ2-2; 7 bases are shared with TRBD1. The CDR3 is made up of 16 amino acids. Germline trimming cut 4 bases from V and 7 bases from J; bases unmatched to any gene: 12. CDR1 and CDR2 (germline): SGHDN, FVKESK. In DNA form, the CDR3 reads TGTGCCAGCAGCCCTACAGGGGCCGCCATCGGCGGGGAGCTGTTTTTT. This encodes CASSPTGAAIGGELFF.

CDR3 amino acids: CASSSDSYEQYF. CDR3 coding DNA: TGTGCCAGCAGTTCGGACAGCTACGAGCAGTACTTC. This chain links TRBV27 with TRBJ2-7, with TRBD1 as a possible D gene (6 bases). V lost 4 bases and J 3 bases, leaving 7 bases between the germline ends. Germline loops: CDR1 MNHEY, CDR2 SMNVEV (reference sequence). The CDR3 is made up of 12 amino acids.

This clone was detected once. CDR3 sequence (DNA): TGTGCCAGCAGTGTCCTGCCCGGACTAGCGGACAATGAGCAGTTCTTC. Translating it yields CASSVLPGLADNEQFF. The rearrangement joins TRBV27 to TRBJ2-1; 10 positions agree with TRBD2. V lost 5 bases, J lost 5 bases, and 9 bases stayed unmatched. The germline V gene has CDR1 MNHEY and CDR2 SMNVEV (reference sequence). The CDR3 loop spans 16 amino acids.

This clone was observed a few times. The chain joins TRBV28 to TRBJ2-3, with 10 bases that match TRBD1. CDR1 is MDHEN and CDR2 is SYDVKM in the germline V gene. After removal of 8 bases from V and 4 bases from J, the junction contained 3 bases not matched to a gene. This CDR3 has 13 amino acids. In DNA form, the CDR3 reads TGTGCCAGCGACAGGGGGCGGTCAGATACGCAGTATTTT. The encoded protein is CASDRGRSDTQYF.

The chain couples TRBV11-2 to TRBJ1-1; D not resolved. The germline V and J ends were trimmed by 5 bases and 3 bases, with 13 bases remaining between them. The germline V gene encodes CDR1 SGHAT and CDR2 FQNNGV. The CDR3 contains 14 residues. In DNA form, the CDR3 reads TGTGCCAGCAGCCCGACGACGGAACACACTGAAGCTTTCTTT. Encoded protein: CASSPTTEHTEAFF.